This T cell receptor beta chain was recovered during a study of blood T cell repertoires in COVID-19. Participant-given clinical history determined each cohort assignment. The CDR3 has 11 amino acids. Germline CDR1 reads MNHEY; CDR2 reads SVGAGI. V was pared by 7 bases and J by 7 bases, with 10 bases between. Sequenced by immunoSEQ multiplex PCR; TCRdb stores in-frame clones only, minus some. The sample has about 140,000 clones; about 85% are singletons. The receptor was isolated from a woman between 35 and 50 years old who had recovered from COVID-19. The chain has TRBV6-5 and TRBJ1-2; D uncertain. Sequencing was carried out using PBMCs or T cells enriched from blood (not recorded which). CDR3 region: CASKRESGYTF. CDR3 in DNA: TGTGCCAGCAAACGGGAATCTGGCTACACCTTC.